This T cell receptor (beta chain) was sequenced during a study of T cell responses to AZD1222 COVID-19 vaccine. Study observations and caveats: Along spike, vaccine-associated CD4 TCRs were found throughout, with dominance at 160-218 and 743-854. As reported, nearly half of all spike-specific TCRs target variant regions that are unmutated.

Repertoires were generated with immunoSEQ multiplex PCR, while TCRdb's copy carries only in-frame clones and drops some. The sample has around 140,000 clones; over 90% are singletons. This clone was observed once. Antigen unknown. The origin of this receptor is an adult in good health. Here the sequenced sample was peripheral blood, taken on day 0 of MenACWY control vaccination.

DNA for the CDR3: TGTGCCAGCACCCCGGGACTTTCGTTCACCGGGGAGCTGTTTTTT. Protein product: CASTPGLSFTGELFF. The chain carries TRBV3-1 (or the pseudogene TRBV3-2) and TRBJ2-2, with D tentatively TRBD2 (6 bases). V was shortened by 7 bases and J by 4 bases, with 16 bases between the two germline ends. The CDR3 spans 15 residues. In germline, CDR1 is LGHDT, CDR2 YNNKEL (reference sequence).